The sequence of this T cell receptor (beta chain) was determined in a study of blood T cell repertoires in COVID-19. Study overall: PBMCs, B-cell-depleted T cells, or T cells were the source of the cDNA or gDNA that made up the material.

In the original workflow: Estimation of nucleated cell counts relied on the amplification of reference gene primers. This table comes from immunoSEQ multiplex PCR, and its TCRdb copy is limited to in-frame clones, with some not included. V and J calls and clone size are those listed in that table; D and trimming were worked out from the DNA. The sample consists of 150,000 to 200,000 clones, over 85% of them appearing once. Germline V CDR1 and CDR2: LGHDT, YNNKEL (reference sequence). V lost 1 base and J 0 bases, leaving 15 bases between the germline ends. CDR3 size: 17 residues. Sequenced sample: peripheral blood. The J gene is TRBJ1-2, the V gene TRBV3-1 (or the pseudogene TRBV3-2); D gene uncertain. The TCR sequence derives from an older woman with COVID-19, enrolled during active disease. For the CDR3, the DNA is TGTGCCAGCAGCCAAGTTTATACGGGAAACCCTAACTATGGCTACACCTTC. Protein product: CASSQVYTGNPNYGYTF.